Listed below are T cell receptor beta chains from one sample, sequenced in a study of blood T cell repertoires in COVID-19. TCRdb's copy holds only in-frame clones and misses some; the assay was immunoSEQ multiplex PCR. The sample includes more than 95,000 clones, 75% to 90% seen only once; the top ten take around 13%. What was sequenced was peripheral blood. The origin of the receptors is a human donor in a cohort sampled during active COVID-19. CDR3s include the opening cysteine and the closing phenylalanine or tryptophan. The D gene is left open where the match is weak. Expanded clones get a size class; other rows say once, few or many, or leave the size out.

length | J | V | size | D | CDR3 | DNA
14 | TRBJ2-1 | TRBV19 | NA | NA | CASSIGRVGDEQFF | TGTGCCAGTAGTATTGGCCGGGTCGGTGATGAGCAGTTCTTC
14 | TRBJ2-7 | TRBV2 | NA | TRBD1 | CASSGRTGLYEQYF | TGTGCCAGCAGTGGACGGACAGGCCTCTACGAGCAGTACTTC
15 | TRBJ1-2 | TRBV2 | NA | NA | CASSVGGGREYGYTF | TGTGCCAGCAGTGTAGGGGGGGGACGTGAGTATGGCTACACCTTC
15 | TRBJ1-1 | TRBV6-5 | NA | TRBD1 | CASSTRQGMHTEAFF | TGTGCCAGCAGCACAAGACAGGGTATGCACACTGAAGCTTTCTTT
15 | TRBJ1-5 | TRBV2 | NA | NA | CASAGRGRTEQPQHF | TGTGCCAGCGCGGGGCGGGGAAGGACGGAACAGCCCCAGCATTTT
16 | TRBJ1-2 | TRBV7-2 | NA | NA | CASRRGADRPNYGYTF | TGTGCCAGCCGTCGGGGGGCAGACCGACCTAACTATGGCTACACCTTC
15 | TRBJ2-3 | TRBV7-3 | NA | TRBD2 | CASSQSGGITDTQYF | TGTGCCAGCAGCCAAAGCGGGGGAATAACAGATACGCAGTATTTT
15 | TRBJ1-2 | TRBV14 | NA | TRBD1 | CASSQSRTGEYGYTF | TGTGCCAGCAGCCAATCCCGGACAGGGGAGTATGGCTACACCTTC
14 | TRBJ2-7 | TRBV19 | NA | TRBD2 | CASARGAPIYEQYF | TGTGCCTCAGCGCGGGGGGCCCCAATCTACGAGCAGTACTTC
16 | TRBJ1-4 | TRBV5-1 | once | TRBD1 | CASSPGQATTNEKLFF | TGCGCCAGCAGCCCGGGACAGGCCACAACTAATGAAAAACTGTTTTTT
15 | TRBJ2-2 | TRBV7-7 | NA | TRBD2 | CASSLERGPTGELFF | TGTGCTAGCAGCTTAGAGCGGGGGCCCACCGGGGAGCTGTTTTTT
15 | TRBJ2-1 | TRBV7-2 | NA | NA | CASSLVGGSYNEQFF | TGTGCCAGCAGCTTAGTTGGGGGCTCATACAATGAGCAGTTCTTC
16 | TRBJ2-2 | TRBV3-1/TRBV3-2 | NA | TRBD1 | CASSPGQGSLSGELFF | TGTGCCAGCAGCCCGGGACAGGGGAGTCTTTCCGGGGAGCTGTTTTTT
16 | TRBJ1-3 | TRBV7-8 | once | TRBD1 | CASSQTQGASGNTIYF | TGTGCCAGCAGCCAAACACAGGGGGCAAGTGGAAACACCATATATTTT
13 | TRBJ1-2 | TRBV18 | NA | TRBD1 | CASSPGQEVGYTF | TGTGCCAGCTCACCGGGACAGGAGGTGGGCTACACCTTC
16 | TRBJ2-2 | TRBV6-1 | NA | NA | CASSEAVQTNTGELFF | TGTGCCAGCAGTGAAGCGGTACAGACGAACACCGGGGAGCTGTTTTTT
15 | TRBJ2-2 | TRBV5-1 | NA | NA | CASSLAQANTGELFF | TGCGCCAGCAGCTTGGCGCAGGCGAACACCGGGGAGCTGTTTTTT
15 | TRBJ2-2 | TRBV7-9 | NA | NA | CASTIRLGNTGELFF | TGTGCCAGCACAATCCGCCTAGGAAACACCGGGGAGCTGTTTTTT